Presented here are 5 T cell receptor beta chains from one specimen sequenced in a study of shared clonotypes between healthy human individuals (TCRdb year 2020). Library generation was performed with the immunoSEQ multiplex PCR assay. The table comes from immuneACCESS by way of TCRdb, which keeps in-frame sequences with V and J called. Part of the clones is missing from these tables; in studies checked, under half for an unresolved V gene and the rest for unknown reasons. In all, the sample holds roughly 700,000 clones, and around 72% of those were seen once. Of the sample, approximately 1.6% falls within the top ten clones. Sequenced material: memory CD4+ T cells sorted from blood. Reading the label with the study, this specimen's cell subset or site is: CD45RA-negative fraction. The receptors originated from a woman in her 30s in good health.

This chain uses TRBV4-1 with TRBJ2-4; 8 nucleotides align to TRBD1. Trimming took 3 bases from V and 3 from J; bases not matched to a gene: 7. CDR1 MGHRA and CDR2 YSYEKL come from the germline V gene. The CDR3 has 16 amino acids. This CDR3 reads CASSHRQGIGKNIQYF. CDR3 in DNA: TGCGCCAGCAGCCATAGACAGGGGATAGGCAAAAACATTCAGTACTTC.

V is TRBV5-1 and J is TRBJ2-3; D gene unclear. The CDR3 has 13 residues. Trimming removed 4 bases from V and 6 bases from J, with 12 bases in between. In germline, CDR1 is SGHRS, CDR2 YFSETQ. The CDR3 coding sequence is TGCGCCAGCAGCCCCCAGATCATCGATACGCAGTATTTT. This translates into CASSPQIIDTQYF.

The chain is built from TRBV15 and TRBJ2-3; D remains ambiguous. CDR1 and CDR2 from the germline V gene are LNHNV and YYDKDF (reference sequence). The V end lost 0 bases, the J end lost 3 bases, and 10 bases lay between the germline ends. This CDR3 is built from 15 residues. Written as DNA, the CDR3 is TGTGCCACCAGCAGAGATGGGCAGGCGACAGATACGCAGTATTTT. Its translation is CATSRDGQATDTQYF. Together with reference TRBV15 and TRBJ2-3, the CDR3 gives the full variable domain: DAMVIQNPRYQVTQFGKPVTLSCSQTLNHNVMYWYQQKSSQAPKLLFHYYDKDFNNEADTPDNFQSRRPNTSFCFLDIRSPGLGDTAMYLCATSRDGQATDTQYFGPGTRLTVL.

The DNA of the CDR3 is TGTGCCAGCAGCCCCGGACAGGGTAAAACACAGGGCACTGAAGCTTTCTTT. Translation gives CASSPGQGKTQGTEAFF. The chain combines TRBV11-2 with TRBJ1-1; 8 bases are shared with TRBD1. Germline V CDR1 and CDR2: SGHAT, FQNNGV. This CDR3 contains 17 residues. V shed 5 bases, J shed 4 bases, and the junction held 15 bases outside the gene matches.

The rearrangement links TRBV7-9 to TRBJ2-5; D is unresolved. This CDR3 has 11 amino acids. Germline V CDR1 and CDR2: SEHNR, FQNEAQ (reference sequence). Trimming pared 5 bases from V and 5 bases from J, leaving 6 bases between. The CDR3 DNA sequence: TGTGCCAGCAGCGCTAGGGAGACCCAGTACTTC. This codes for CASSARETQYF.